The clone carrying this TCR beta chain was counted at least ten times. The germline CDR1 and CDR2 sequences are SEHNR and FQNEAQ (reference sequence). The CDR3 totals 16 residues. V gave up 5 bases and J gave up 6 bases; unmatched junction bases: 9. This sample was taken from a study of T cells in Graves' hyperthyroidism and ophthalmopathy. RNA transcripts gave rise to amplified TCR beta CDR3 regions. TCR CDR3 underwent first-round RT-PCR with the HTBI primer set. Each CDR3 protein gets one entry after TCRdb re-called the multiplex PCR reads with MiXCR. The table has about 400,000 distinct CDR3 sequences, over 12% seen once.

The source is a man aged 45-60 years with Graves' ophthalmopathy. The rearrangement links TRBV7-9 to TRBJ2-3; 12 bases are shared with TRBD2. The sample comprised blood. The CDR3 region is CASSPGLAGTYDTQYF. CDR3 DNA sequence: TGTGCCAGCAGCCCAGGACTAGCGGGAACCTATGATACGCAGTATTTT.